This T cell receptor beta chain stems from a study of T cell repertoires in cytomegalovirus infection (dated by TCRdb to about 2019). Turning to the overall study: Because public TCR beta signatures pointed to carriage of CMV infection together with the matching HLA type, the HLA type of each donor mattered for the analysis. On the study overall, not on this receptor specifically: The ex vivo response was dominated by HLA-C-restricted CMV-specific TCR beta clonotypes, and the single most frequent clonotype in two of eight donors was supplied by these HLA-C-restricted clonotypes. In both this cohort and an independent cohort of some 370 donors, the cumulative frequency of public TCR beta family members distinguished carriers of CMV infection plus the relevant HLA type.

Sequencing was performed on an Illumina HiSeq 1500. The raw public data were reprocessed by TCRdb itself: fastp quality trimming at Q25, MiXCR clonotype calling, in-frame beta chains only. CDR3 protein duplicates are merged, each entry listing the most common genes and DNA. The sample table records a few hundred thousand distinct CDR3 sequences; 15% to 20% of these occur just once. Less than 9.5% of the sample comes from the top ten. Sequences SGHTA (CDR1) and FQGNSA (CDR2) are obtained from the germline V gene. V drops 4 bases and J drops 7 bases, leaving 14 bases in between. The CDR3 starts with the cysteine, ends with the phenylalanine, and has 13 residues. Only CDR3 DNA remains: 39 bases, in frame from the first base. This clonotype was seen repeatedly, ten times or more. Its antigen target is currently unknown. No clone much larger than this one lies a single base away; base qualities are absent.

Sequencing was carried out using PBMCs. The sequence derives from a human donor in good health (CMV status not recorded). Some clones in this sample may be carry-over from other donors' samples. Recombination linked TRBV7-2 to TRBJ2-7, with the D gene too uncertain to name. The encoded CDR3 is CASSSLGPEEQYF. The DNA sequence reads TGTGCCAGCAGCTCCCTGGGCCCCGAGGAGCAGTACTTC.